Listed below are T cell receptor beta chains from one sample, sequenced in a study of blood T cell repertoires in COVID-19. Only in-frame clones appear in the TCRdb table, and some are missing; sequencing was by immunoSEQ multiplex PCR. The sample shows approximately 270,000 clones, about nine tenths of them seen only once. The sequenced sample consisted of peripheral blood. The receptors come from a man aged 35 to 55 with active or convalescent COVID-19. CDR3s leave out the opening cysteine and the closing phenylalanine or tryptophan.

V: TRBV25-1; J: TRBJ2-5; CDR3: ASSEYTAWTEETQY
V: TRBV27; J: TRBJ2-3; CDR3: ASSRVAGATDTQY
V: TRBV5-5; J: TRBJ2-1; CDR3: ASSLGLAGGVNEQF
V: TRBV9; J: TRBJ2-1; CDR3: ASSVDGQFYNEQF
V: TRBV7-9; J: TRBJ2-1; CDR3: ASSSPFPSGTGGYNEQF
V: TRBV9; J: TRBJ2-2; CDR3: ASSEGIPTGTGELF
V: TRBV13; J: TRBJ2-2; CDR3: ASRPTNTGELF
V: TRBV5-6; J: TRBJ1-3; CDR3: ASSLVAGSSGNTIY
V: TRBV6-6; J: TRBJ1-3; CDR3: ASSRPAGLSGNTIY
V: TRBV28; J: TRBJ1-1; CDR3: ASSFNPKKEMNTEAF
V: TRBV2; J: TRBJ1-5; CDR3: AWRGRSNQPQH
V: TRBV5-5; J: TRBJ2-7; CDR3: ASSSFPSYEQY
V: TRBV24-1; J: TRBJ2-5; CDR3: ATSDSAGVYQETQY
V: TRBV12-3/TRBV12-4; J: TRBJ1-2; CDR3: ASSQGRGYT
V: TRBV2; J: TRBJ1-5; CDR3: ASSEAPQGPYQPQH
V: TRBV9; J: TRBJ2-2; CDR3: ASSVFPTSGVNTGELF
V: TRBV28; J: TRBJ1-2; CDR3: ASSFSNYGYT
V: TRBV5-4; J: TRBJ1-1; CDR3: ASIPDAGRLTEAF
V: TRBV18; J: TRBJ2-2; CDR3: ASSRDRGPGGELF
V: TRBV5-6; J: TRBJ1-5; CDR3: ASSFSGGSQPQH
V: TRBV4-1; J: TRBJ1-1; CDR3: ASSQDIEPGTEAF
V: TRBV19; J: TRBJ1-4; CDR3: ASSMVGGPNEKLF
V: TRBV2; J: TRBJ2-1; CDR3: ASSPLAEYGEQF
V: TRBV6-5; J: TRBJ1-6; CDR3: ASSYGETGLDSPLH
V: TRBV5-5; J: TRBJ1-6; CDR3: ARAGRSYNSPLH
V: TRBV5-1; J: TRBJ2-1; CDR3: ASSPRTSGSAPNEQF
V: TRBV18; J: TRBJ2-1; CDR3: ASSPPRVAGATVSYNEQF
V: TRBV24-1; J: TRBJ2-7; CDR3: ATSDGAGGPYEQY
V: TRBV28; J: TRBJ1-1; CDR3: ASSPVQGRNTEAF
V: TRBV5-8; J: TRBJ2-5; CDR3: ASSRTASEETQY
V: TRBV19; J: TRBJ1-5; CDR3: ASSMGWSQPQH
V: TRBV5-3; J: TRBJ2-1; CDR3: ARSLTLAGGLPRSYNEQF
V: TRBV12-3/TRBV12-4; J: TRBJ1-5; CDR3: ASRAGARQPQH
V: TRBV2; J: TRBJ2-2; CDR3: ASSEAGTANTGELF
V: TRBV3-1/TRBV3-2; J: TRBJ1-1; CDR3: ASTLERDRGVGAF
V: TRBV5-4; J: TRBJ2-1; CDR3: ASSLAGSDEQF
V: TRBV7-2; J: TRBJ1-4; CDR3: ASSPRSSSWKLF
V: TRBV13; J: TRBJ1-2; CDR3: ASSRGWYDGYT
V: TRBV7-2; J: TRBJ2-3; CDR3: ASTPGIHTDTQY
V: TRBV18; J: TRBJ2-1; CDR3: ASSPPGTNNEQF